These 19 T cell receptor beta chains were sequenced from one sample in a study of OX40 agonist ivuxolimab in advanced cancers. The method was immunoSEQ multiplex PCR; TCRdb's version includes in-frame clones alone and lacks a portion of them. The repertoire includes around 62,000 clones, roughly four fifths of them detected once, and less than 4.5% sits in the top ten. The source was CD4+ or CD8+ T cells sorted from blood, collected in a trial of the OX40 agonist ivuxolimab. Receptor source: an adult with an advanced solid tumor such as melanoma, head and neck, liver or kidney cancer.

The chain uses TRBV13 and TRBJ1-5, with a tentative D call TRBD1 (5 bases). Between the trimmed V and J ends, which lost 3 bases and 2 bases, there was a span of 14 bases. This CDR3 has 16 residues. The V gene's germline CDR1 is PRHDT and CDR2 FYEKMQ (reference sequence). As DNA, the CDR3 is TGTGCCAGCAGCTTGAATGGGGGTATTCGCAATCAGCCCCAGCATTTT. It encodes CASSLNGGIRNQPQHF.

This rearrangement joins TRBV6-5 to TRBJ1-1; D possibly corresponds to TRBD1 (5 bases). V was shortened by 2 bases and J by 4 bases, with 14 bases between the two germline ends. There are 15 residues in the CDR3. Germline CDR1 is MNHEY and CDR2 is SVGAGI. The CDR3 DNA reads TGTGCCAGCAGTTACGGGGGAATAGTGAGCACTGAAGCTTTCTTT. Protein sequence: CASSYGGIVSTEAFF.

The genes are TRBV6-5 and TRBJ2-2, with 7 bases identical to TRBD2. Germline V lookup: CDR1 MNHEY, CDR2 SVGAGI. The CDR3 length is 14 residues. With V trimmed by 6 bases and J by 7 bases, 8 bases remained unmatched. The CDR3 nucleotides read TGTGCCAGCAGGCGGGGGTCACGGGGCGGGGAGCTGTTTTTT. Protein product: CASRRGSRGGELFF.

This clone was seen just once. The V call is TRBV11-3, the J call TRBJ1-1, with D possibly matching TRBD1 (5 bases). The germline V and J ends were trimmed by 5 bases and 5 bases, with 9 bases remaining between them. CDR3 length: 12 residues. CDR1 SGHNT and CDR2 YENEEA come from the germline V gene. The CDR3 loop is CASSSRDTEAFF. The CDR3 bases are TGTGCCAGCAGCAGCAGGGATACTGAAGCTTTCTTT.

The chain employs TRBV11-3 and TRBJ1-1, with D unclear. This CDR3 is 15 amino acids long. Per the germline V gene, CDR1 is SGHNT and CDR2 is YENEEA. V was pared by 5 bases and J by 1 base, with 14 bases between. DNA for the CDR3: TGTGCCAGCAGCCGCAGTGGAGTGGGGAACACTGAAGCTTTCTTT. Translation: CASSRSGVGNTEAFF.

The chain recombines TRBV7-9 with TRBJ2-3, with 9 positions matching TRBD1. This CDR3 is built from 16 residues. The V gene's germline CDR1 is SEHNR and CDR2 FQNEAQ (reference sequence). Trimming removed 1 base from V and 4 bases from J; junction bases left unmatched: 6. The CDR3 reads CASSLDGQGLADTQYF. The CDR3 region has the DNA TGTGCCAGCAGCTTAGATGGACAGGGGCTTGCAGATACGCAGTATTTT.

The V gene is TRBV6-5, the J gene TRBJ2-7, with D hard to call. CDR3 length: 11 amino acids. V was shortened by 8 bases and J by 7 bases, with 12 bases between the two germline ends. The germline V gene encodes CDR1 MNHEY and CDR2 SVGAGI. The chain's CDR3 is CASQKNSEQYF. The CDR3 nucleotides read TGTGCCAGCCAAAAGAACAGTGAGCAGTACTTC.

This chain links TRBV18 with TRBJ2-5, with D perhaps matching TRBD1 or TRBD2 (5 bases each). CDR1 and CDR2 (germline): KGHSH, LQKENI. This CDR3 contains 13 residues. V was clipped by 3 bases and J by 2 bases, with 7 bases between them. CDR3 amino acids: CASSPGEQETQYF. Here the CDR3 DNA reads TGTGCCAGCTCACCGGGGGAACAAGAGACCCAGTACTTC.

The rearrangement joins TRBV19 to TRBJ2-3; TRBD2 might be the D (5 bases). Trimming shortened V by 9 bases and J by 0 bases, and 10 bases separated the two germline ends. Per the germline V gene, CDR1 is LNHDA and CDR2 is SQIVND (reference sequence). This CDR3 contains 13 residues. As DNA, the CDR3 is TGTGCCAGCCGGGGAACTAGCACAGATACGCAGTATTTT. Its protein product is CASRGTSTDTQYF.

The rearrangement uses TRBV4-1 and TRBJ2-3; the D gene could be TRBD1 or TRBD2 (5 bases each). This CDR3 spans 14 amino acids. The germline V gene encodes CDR1 MGHRA and CDR2 YSYEKL. V lost 0 bases and J lost 7, with 11 bases in between. The CDR3 coding sequence is TGCGCCAGCAGCCAAGATGAGGGACCAAATACGCAGTATTTT. It yields the protein CASSQDEGPNTQYF.

V is TRBV19 and J is TRBJ1-5; D gene ambiguous. Germline CDR1 and CDR2: LNHDA and SQIVND (reference sequence). CDR3 size: 15 residues. The V gene lost 2 bases and the J gene lost 1 base, with 9 bases spanning the gap. The CDR3 DNA follows: TGTGCCAGTAGTATATCCGGGGAGAGCAATCAGCCCCAGCATTTT. Protein: CASSISGESNQPQHF.

J is TRBJ1-5 and V is TRBV2; D unresolved. V was pared by 0 bases and J by 0 bases, with 6 bases between. The CDR3 length is 15 residues. In germline, CDR1 is SNHLY, CDR2 FYNNEI. Here the CDR3 DNA reads TGTGCCAGCAGTGAAGCAGGGTATAGCAATCAGCCCCAGCATTTT. As protein: CASSEAGYSNQPQHF.

In this sample, this clone turned up once. The rearrangement joins TRBV6-1 to TRBJ1-1; D uncertain. Germline CDR1 MNHNS, CDR2 SASEGT. The CDR3 runs to 14 residues. Trimming shortened V by 7 bases and J by 5 bases, and 17 bases separated the two germline ends. CDR3 bases: TGTGCCAGCACTCGCACTCTCCCGGGGACTGAAGCTTTCTTT. Translating it yields CASTRTLPGTEAFF.

This sequence joins TRBV5-1 and TRBJ2-3; possibly TRBD2 for D (7 bases). V was cut by 4 bases and J by 0 bases, with 18 bases left in between. CDR3 length: 17 residues. CDR1 SGHRS and CDR2 YFSETQ come from the germline V gene. The CDR3 spells CASSPWGGTASTDTQYF. In DNA form, the CDR3 reads TGCGCCAGCAGCCCCTGGGGGGGCACCGCTAGCACAGATACGCAGTATTTT.

This clone was observed a few times. This chain's CDR3 is CASSFLPGAVTEAFF. For the CDR3, the DNA is TGTGCCAGCAGTTTTCTCCCGGGCGCGGTGACTGAAGCTTTCTTT. This chain uses TRBV27 with TRBJ1-1; D is unclear. The CDR3 contains 15 residues. Germline assignment: CDR1 MNHEY and CDR2 SMNVEV (reference sequence). Trimming removed 3 bases from V and 5 bases from J, with 16 bases in between.

The rearrangement uses TRBV19 and TRBJ2-7; D possibly corresponds to TRBD1 (6 bases). Trimming removed 3 bases at V and 2 bases at J, with 11 bases between. Germline V lookup: CDR1 LNHDA, CDR2 SQIVND (reference sequence). The CDR3 spans 14 residues. The CDR3 is CASSIDRTTYEQYF. CDR3 bases: TGTGCCAGTAGTATCGACAGGACAACCTACGAGCAGTACTTC.

V gene TRBV19 combines with J gene TRBJ2-3; possibly TRBD1 for D (5 bases). Trimming pared 4 bases from V and 3 bases from J, leaving 14 bases between. Germline CDR1 reads LNHDA; CDR2 reads SQIVND (reference sequence). This CDR3 is built from 15 residues. The CDR3 DNA follows: TGTGCCAGTAGTACCCAGGGCTGGGCAACAGATACGCAGTATTTT. Translated: CASSTQGWATDTQYF.

This chain uses TRBV28 with TRBJ1-3; 8 bases fit TRBD1. This CDR3 spans 17 amino acids. The germline V gene encodes CDR1 MDHEN and CDR2 SYDVKM. Trimming at V came to 5 bases and at J to 0 bases, leaving 9 bases not matched to a gene. Here the CDR3 reads CASSLPPGQGSGNTIYF. The CDR3 DNA sequence: TGTGCCAGCAGTCTACCGCCCGGACAGGGCTCTGGAAACACCATATATTTT.

This chain connects TRBV7-8 to TRBJ2-7; 7 bases are shared with TRBD1. Germline V gene lookup returns CDR1 SGHVS and CDR2 FQNEAQ. The CDR3 totals 16 residues. The V and J ends lost 5 bases and 6 bases, in that order; junction bases with no gene match: 16. This chain's CDR3 is CASSRNPPTGFGEQYF. For the CDR3, the DNA is TGTGCCAGCAGCCGAAACCCCCCGACAGGGTTTGGCGAGCAGTACTTC. The variable domain in full, completed from reference TRBV7-8 and TRBJ2-7, reads GAGVSQSPRYKVAKRGQDVALRCDPISGHVSLFWYQQALGQGPEFLTYFQNEAQLDKSGLPSDRFFAERPEGSVSTLKIQRTQQEDSAVYLCASSRNPPTGFGEQYFGPGTRLTVT.